A selection of T cell receptor beta chains follows, all from one sample in a study of shared clonotypes between healthy human individuals. Repertoires were generated with immunoSEQ multiplex PCR, while TCRdb's copy carries only in-frame clones and drops some. The sample shows about 2.3 million clones, 85% to 95% of them seen only once. Sequences were obtained from naive CD4+ T cells from PBMCs. These receptor sequences come from a young man in good health. Some clones in this sample may be carry-over from other donors' samples. Both conserved end residues are part of each CDR3. A D gene is named only where the DNA matches it firmly. Size is stated for part of the rows, as once, few or many counts, or as a class when the clone is expanded.

d_gene: .; j_gene: TRBJ2-5; abundance: .; v_gene: TRBV19; CDR3aa: CASSPGTKETQYF; CDR3nt: TGTGCCAGTAGTCCAGGGACAAAAGAGACCCAGTACTTC
d_gene: .; j_gene: TRBJ2-7; abundance: .; v_gene: TRBV20-1; CDR3aa: CSVNRASEQYF; CDR3nt: TGCAGTGTCAACAGGGCATCCGAGCAGTACTTC
d_gene: .; j_gene: TRBJ2-1; abundance: .; v_gene: TRBV27; CDR3aa: CASSSTGRDIRFF; CDR3nt: TGTGCCAGCAGTTCCACGGGGCGGGATATTCGGTTCTTC
d_gene: .; j_gene: TRBJ1-1; abundance: few; v_gene: TRBV28; CDR3aa: CASSLNRATEAFF; CDR3nt: TGTGCCAGCAGTTTAAACAGGGCGACTGAAGCTTTCTTT
d_gene: TRBD1; j_gene: TRBJ2-7; abundance: .; v_gene: TRBV6-1; CDR3aa: CASTGTGYEQYF; CDR3nt: TGTGCCAGCACCGGGACAGGGTACGAGCAGTACTTC
d_gene: .; j_gene: TRBJ1-1; abundance: .; v_gene: TRBV5-4; CDR3aa: CASSLPGGQTEAFF; CDR3nt: TGTGCCAGCAGCCTTCCGGGCGGGCAGACTGAAGCTTTCTTT
d_gene: TRBD1; j_gene: TRBJ1-2; abundance: few; v_gene: TRBV6-5; CDR3aa: CASSYSDRMVF; CDR3nt: TGTGCCAGCAGTTACTCGGACAGGATGGTCTTC
d_gene: TRBD1; j_gene: TRBJ1-5; abundance: .; v_gene: TRBV6-1; CDR3aa: CASSGQGGNQPQHF; CDR3nt: TGTGCCAGCTCTGGACAGGGCGGCAATCAGCCCCAGCATTTT
d_gene: TRBD1; j_gene: TRBJ1-2; abundance: .; v_gene: TRBV18; CDR3aa: CASSTDRGLYGYTF; CDR3nt: TGTGCCAGCTCAACCGACAGGGGGCTCTATGGCTACACCTTC
d_gene: .; j_gene: TRBJ1-6; abundance: .; v_gene: TRBV30; CDR3aa: CAWSVPQTGFSPLHF; CDR3nt: TGTGCCTGGAGTGTCCCCCAAACAGGGTTTTCACCCCTCCACTTT
d_gene: .; j_gene: TRBJ1-1; abundance: .; v_gene: TRBV6-1; CDR3aa: CASSAGLTEAFF; CDR3nt: TGTGCCAGTTCAGCGGGTCTCACTGAAGCTTTCTTT
d_gene: .; j_gene: TRBJ1-2; abundance: .; v_gene: TRBV7-2; CDR3aa: CASREGSTNSGYTF; CDR3nt: TGTGCCAGCAGGGAGGGATCCACGAATTCGGGCTACACCTTC
d_gene: .; j_gene: TRBJ2-2; abundance: .; v_gene: TRBV18; CDR3aa: CASSPVVHSTGELFF; CDR3nt: TGTGCCAGCTCACCAGTGGTCCACTCCACCGGGGAGCTGTTTTTT
d_gene: .; j_gene: TRBJ2-2; abundance: once; v_gene: TRBV2; CDR3aa: CASVPGQNTGELFF; CDR3nt: TGTGCCAGCGTACCAGGGCAGAACACCGGGGAGCTGTTTTTT
d_gene: .; j_gene: TRBJ1-4; abundance: .; v_gene: TRBV18; CDR3aa: CASSPIAHNEKLFF; CDR3nt: TGTGCCAGCTCACCAATCGCTCATAATGAAAAACTGTTTTTT
d_gene: .; j_gene: TRBJ1-4; abundance: .; v_gene: TRBV4-1; CDR3aa: CASSQDLAGFREKLFF; CDR3nt: TGCGCCAGCAGCCAAGATCTGGCAGGGTTTAGGGAAAAACTGTTTTTT
d_gene: TRBD1; j_gene: TRBJ2-3; abundance: .; v_gene: TRBV28; CDR3aa: CASSLGGRGLKDTQYF; CDR3nt: TGTGCCAGCAGTTTAGGTGGCAGGGGGTTGAAAGATACGCAGTATTTT
d_gene: .; j_gene: TRBJ2-3; abundance: .; v_gene: TRBV5-1; CDR3aa: CASSPQGRGDTQYF; CDR3nt: TGCGCCAGCAGCCCGCAGGGAAGAGGAGATACGCAGTATTTT
d_gene: .; j_gene: TRBJ1-1; abundance: .; v_gene: TRBV19; CDR3aa: CASSILVVANTEAFF; CDR3nt: TGTGCCAGTAGTATTTTAGTGGTGGCGAACACTGAAGCTTTCTTT
d_gene: .; j_gene: TRBJ2-5; abundance: .; v_gene: TRBV11-2; CDR3aa: CASRQKDTGRETQYF; CDR3nt: TGTGCCAGCAGACAAAAAGATACAGGGAGAGAGACCCAGTACTTC
d_gene: .; j_gene: TRBJ1-3; abundance: .; v_gene: TRBV7-9; CDR3aa: CASSFGTSGNTIYF; CDR3nt: TGTGCCAGCAGCTTCGGGACGTCTGGAAACACCATATATTTT
d_gene: TRBD2; j_gene: TRBJ2-3; abundance: once; v_gene: TRBV5-1; CDR3aa: CASSLASVAGLQRDTQYF; CDR3nt: TGCGCCAGCAGCTTGGCGTCGGTAGCGGGACTCCAACGGGATACGCAGTATTTT
d_gene: .; j_gene: TRBJ2-3; abundance: .; v_gene: TRBV2; CDR3aa: CASSEGGVTDTQYF; CDR3nt: TGTGCCAGCAGTGAAGGGGGCGTAACAGATACGCAGTATTTT
d_gene: .; j_gene: TRBJ1-2; abundance: .; v_gene: TRBV4-1; CDR3aa: CASSHAGRTPYGYTF; CDR3nt: TGCGCCAGCAGCCACGCCGGACGGACTCCATATGGCTACACCTTC
d_gene: .; j_gene: TRBJ2-7; abundance: .; v_gene: TRBV7-2; CDR3aa: CASSLGGTGREEQYF; CDR3nt: TGTGCCAGCAGCTTAGGGGGCACGGGCAGAGAGGAGCAGTACTTC
d_gene: TRBD2; j_gene: TRBJ2-5; abundance: .; v_gene: TRBV7-3; CDR3aa: CASSFSGALETQYF; CDR3nt: TGTGCCAGCAGCTTTAGCGGGGCCCTAGAGACCCAGTACTTC
d_gene: .; j_gene: TRBJ2-6; abundance: .; v_gene: TRBV5-1; CDR3aa: CASSFMSGGANVLTF; CDR3nt: TGCGCCAGCAGCTTCATGAGTGGAGGGGCCAACGTCCTGACTTTC
d_gene: TRBD2; j_gene: TRBJ2-7; abundance: .; v_gene: TRBV2; CDR3aa: CASSEALADYEQYF; CDR3nt: TGTGCCAGCAGTGAAGCACTAGCGGACTACGAGCAGTACTTC
d_gene: .; j_gene: TRBJ2-1; abundance: .; v_gene: TRBV6-5; CDR3aa: CACEGGLRNEQFF; CDR3nt: TGTGCCTGCGAGGGGGGGCTAAGGAATGAGCAGTTCTTC